Listed below are T cell receptor beta chains from one sample, sequenced in a study of shared clonotypes between healthy human individuals. TCRdb's table, derived via immunoSEQ multiplex PCR, lists solely in-frame clones and lacks some. The repertoire holds approximately 2.5 million clones, with approximately 90% as singletons. The sequenced sample was naive CD4+ T cells sorted from blood. These receptors all come from a man between 18 and 29 years old in good health. The CDR3 runs from the conserved cysteine through the conserved F or W. D genes are given only for firm matches. Not every row has a clone size; where given, it reads once, few, many or a size class.

-	TRBV19	TRBJ1-5	-	CASKQGWAQSPSNQPQHF	TGTGCCAGTAAGCAGGGGTGGGCGCAATCCCCTAGCAATCAGCCCCAGCATTTT
-	TRBV9	TRBJ1-4	-	CASSVESRMRGGEKLFF	TGTGCCAGCAGCGTAGAGAGCAGGATGCGAGGGGGTGAAAAACTGTTTTTT
-	TRBV7-2	TRBJ2-5	TRBD2	CASSQGLAGVETQYF	TGTGCCAGCAGCCAGGGACTAGCGGGAGTTGAGACCCAGTACTTC
few	TRBV12-5	TRBJ1-2	-	CASGLVPANYGYTF	TGTGCTAGTGGTTTGGTCCCAGCTAACTATGGCTACACCTTC
-	TRBV19	TRBJ2-2	TRBD2	CASTSGAYTGELFF	TGTGCCAGTACTAGCGGGGCCTACACCGGGGAGCTGTTTTTT
-	TRBV10-3	TRBJ2-1	TRBD1	CAISEGTGVYNEQFF	TGTGCCATCAGTGAAGGGACAGGCGTCTACAATGAGCAGTTCTTC
-	TRBV7-2	TRBJ1-3	-	CASRGQRTPGPGNTIYF	TGTGCCAGCCGAGGACAGAGGACACCTGGGCCTGGAAACACCATATATTTT
-	TRBV28	TRBJ2-5	-	CASSSEGYQETQYF	TGTGCCAGCAGTTCTGAGGGGTACCAAGAGACCCAGTACTTC
-	TRBV28	TRBJ1-5	-	CATRSFVYSNQPQHF	TGTGCCACCCGATCTTTTGTCTATAGCAATCAGCCCCAGCATTTT
-	TRBV5-1	TRBJ2-1	-	CASSMNNEQFF	TGCGCCAGCAGCATGAATAATGAGCAGTTCTTC
-	TRBV5-1	TRBJ1-1	-	CASSPQENTEAFF	TGCGCCAGCAGCCCCCAAGAGAATACTGAAGCTTTCTTT
-	TRBV5-5	TRBJ1-1	-	CASSSYYTGLGNTEAFF	TGTGCCAGCAGCTCCTATTATACAGGATTAGGGAACACTGAAGCTTTCTTT
-	TRBV28	TRBJ1-1	-	CASRNGGSTEAFF	TGTGCCAGCAGGAATGGGGGGAGCACTGAAGCTTTCTTT
-	TRBV5-4	TRBJ2-3	-	CASSLMLAGRDTQYF	TGTGCCAGCAGCTTGATGCTGGCGGGGCGAGATACGCAGTATTTT
-	TRBV2	TRBJ2-5	TRBD2	CASSESVLAGVETQYF	TGTGCCAGCAGTGAATCGGTTCTAGCGGGGGTAGAGACCCAGTACTTC
-	TRBV29-1	TRBJ1-1	-	CSVDPQDTEAFF	TGCAGCGTTGACCCCCAGGACACTGAAGCTTTCTTT
-	TRBV30	TRBJ2-7	TRBD1	CAWIGQGGYEQYF	TGTGCCTGGATTGGACAGGGGGGCTACGAGCAGTACTTC